This TCR beta chain appears in the sequencing data of a study of cytomegalovirus exposure and HLA in healthy donors. Per the germline V gene, CDR1 is GTSNPN and CDR2 is SVGIG (reference sequence). This CDR3 has 11 residues. V lost 1 base to trimming and J lost 13 bases, with 8 bases between them. Primers: 60 Vbeta forward and 13 Jbeta reverse. How the authors handled the data: Among the unique TCR beta chains that a later analysis counted, around 72 million in all, about 12 million were shared. Repertoires were generated with immunoSEQ multiplex PCR, while TCRdb's copy carries only in-frame clones and drops some. From that table come the V and J calls and clone size; the DNA was used to work out D and trimming. The sample includes just over 200,000 clones, roughly 84% seen only once; the top ten take approximately 1.5%.

The rearrangement joins TRBV30 to TRBJ2-6; weak D call: TRBD1 (6 bases). This clonotype was obtained from a man in his fifties or sixties in good health and CMV-seronegative. The material sequenced was PBMCs. In nucleotides, the CDR3 is TGTGCCTGGAGTGAGGGGGTAGTCCTGACTTTC. Protein: CAWSEGVVLTF. The full variable domain, its missing parts supplied by reference TRBV30 and TRBJ2-6, is SQTIHQWPATLVQPVGSPLSLECTVEGTSNPNLYWYRQAAGRGLQLLFYSVGIGQISSEVPQNLSASRPQDRQFILSSKKLLLSDSGFYLCAWSEGVVLTFGAGSRLTVL.